Following are 3 T cell receptor beta chains from one sample sequenced in a study of beta chain features in type 1 diabetes. Expressed TCRB transcripts were sequenced, since all the RNA that had been isolated was reverse transcribed. Sequenced by immunoSEQ multiplex PCR; TCRdb stores in-frame clones only, minus some. The sample has 350,000 to 450,000 clones, 11% to 15% seen once. The sequenced sample was naive CD4+ T cells from blood. The source of these receptors is a man aged 30 to 39 in good health.

The chain combines TRBV7-2 with TRBJ2-7; D possibly uses TRBD1 or TRBD2 (5 bases each). V was trimmed by 5 bases and J by 6 bases, leaving 14 bases between them. The CDR3 loop spans 13 amino acids. CDR1 and CDR2 from the germline V gene are SGHTA and FQGNSA. CDR3 nucleotide sequence: TGTGCCAGCAGCCGAAGTCCCGGGACCGAGCAGTACGTC. This translates into CASSRSPGTEQYV.

This clone was counted only a few times. The chain is built from TRBV11-2 and TRBJ2-1, with TRBD2 matching 9 bases. The CDR3 has 15 residues. The germline V gene encodes CDR1 SGHAT and CDR2 FQNNGV. Trimming removed 2 bases from V and 7 bases from J; junction bases left unmatched: 6. CDR3 loop: CASSLRASGTNEQFF. CDR3 sequence (DNA): TGTGCCAGCAGCTTACGGGCTAGCGGGACAAATGAGCAGTTCTTC.

This clone was picked up a small number of times. Its ends do not fully match the called genes, so a read error is possible. V is TRBV4-2 and J is TRBJ2-5; 9 bases fit TRBD2. The CDR3 spans 14 residues. Germline V gives CDR1 LGHNA, CDR2 YNFKEQ. CDR3 nucleotide sequence: TGTGCCAGCAGCAGGCGGGAGGGCCAAGGGACCCAGTACTTC. Its protein product is CASSRREGQGTQYF.